This TCR beta chain was found in a study of regulatory T cells. Whole-study results and caveats: In CD3G-deficient patients, conventional CD4+ T cells were enriched for hydrophobic CDR3 residues at positions 6 and 7. Patient repertoires had restricted TRB V-J pairs and skewed V and J usage, most in Tregs.

The primer mix had 52 TRBV and 13 TRBJ primers. The table came from immunoSEQ multiplex PCR; TCRdb's copy has only in-frame clones and leaves some out. The sample lists more than 15,000 clones, roughly 84% seen once, with 8% in the top ten. For this clone: The antigen is unknown.

The CDR3 extends over 15 amino acids. Trimming left V 0 bases short and J 6 bases short, with 16 bases between. Germline V lookup: CDR1 SGHRS, CDR2 YFSETQ. All CD3G-deficient patients showed autoimmunity, more severe in two. The sample was conventional CD4+ T cells sorted from blood. The TCR comes from a person aged 25-39 years with CD3G deficiency. The chain joins TRBV5-1 to TRBJ2-7; TRBD1 is a possible D gene (7 bases). CDR3 loop: CASSLGPGTAGEQYF. The CDR3 DNA is TGCGCCAGCAGCTTGGGGCCCGGGACAGCGGGCGAGCAGTACTTC.